The entry below describes one T cell receptor beta chain. No antigen is known for it. The PCR ran on 60 Vbeta and 13 Jbeta primers. Sequencing was performed with immunoSEQ multiplex PCR; in TCRdb, only in-frame clones are kept and a portion is missing. The sample holds 150,000 to 200,000 clones, more than 75% seen once. This record belongs to a study of cytomegalovirus exposure and HLA in healthy donors. Study-wide points: Some V segments could not be told apart, so they were left out, TRBV6-2 and TRBV6-3 among them. Researchers reportedly found TCR beta sequences accurately predicted most subjects' HLA-A and HLA-B alleles.

The CDR3 length is 14 residues. From germline, CDR1 is MNHEY and CDR2 SMNVEV (reference sequence). The V end was cut by 3 bases, the J end by 3 bases, with 9 bases between. The chain recombines TRBV27 with TRBJ2-4; D may be TRBD2 (6 bases). Source material: PBMCs. The TCR comes from a girl less than two years old in good health and CMV-seronegative. The CDR3 coding sequence is TGTGCCAGCAGTTTCATGGGGGGCAAAAACATTCAGTACTTC. Translating gives CASSFMGGKNIQYF.